This T cell receptor beta chain was sequenced for a study of technical replicates of blood from a handful of donors (dated by TCRdb to the late 2010s). Libraries were constructed by the immunoSEQ multiplex PCR assay. TCRdb carries this immuneACCESS record with in-frame sequences only. Its versions omit some clonotypes, under half of them owing to an unresolved V gene in the studies checked, with the rest unexplained. The sample table shows 91,000 or so clones, and 95% are seen once. The top ten clones comprise over 0.2% of the sample. From the germline V gene, CDR1 is SGHNT and CDR2 is YENEEA. After removal of 2 bases from V and 6 bases from J, the junction retains 7 bases not matched to a gene. The CDR3 measures 16 amino acids from cysteine to phenylalanine. Left in the record is the CDR3 DNA by itself, 48 bases read in frame from the first base. About this clone itself: Its antigen specificity is not known. Base qualities are not at hand, and no much larger clone is one base apart.

The receptor comes from a human donor in good health. The chain joins TRBV11-3 to TRBJ1-2, with 12 junctional bases fitting TRBD1. The specimen sequenced was T cells isolated from PBMCs. This receptor has the CDR3 CASSLRSGQGADGYTF. The nucleotides are TGTGCCAGCAGCTTACGCTCGGGACAGGGGGCGGATGGCTACACCTTC.